Listed below are T cell receptor beta chains from one sample, sequenced in a study of T cell repertoires in aging, cancer and after chemotherapy. MiXCR, applied by TCRdb to the multiplex PCR reads, yields one record per CDR3 protein. The table shows roughly 10,000 distinct CDR3 sequences, with 32% occurring only once. The sample comprised blood. The receptors originated from a human donor in good health. The donor label of this sample is uncertain. Both conserved end residues are part of each CDR3. D genes are given only for firm matches. Where a row states a size, it is once, few, many or the class of an expanded clone; other rows omit it.

CASSFVGFGSYEQYF TGTGCCAGCAGTTTCGTGGGGTTCGGCTCCTACGAGCAGTACTTC TRBJ2-7 . few TRBV28
CASSLGSDTETQYF TGTGCCAGCAGCTTGGGCTCAGACACGGAGACCCAGTACTTC TRBJ2-5 . . TRBV7-9
CASSPLQGSNSPLHF TGTGCCAGCTCACCTCTACAGGGTTCCAATTCACCCCTCCACTTT TRBJ1-6 . medium-sized TRBV18
CASNSRGHGYTF TGTGCCAGCAATTCGAGGGGGCATGGCTACACCTTC TRBJ1-2 TRBD1 . TRBV12-3/TRBV12-4
CASSYRESGQGIPYEQYF TGTGCCAGCAGTTACAGGGAATCCGGACAGGGAATTCCCTACGAGCAGTACTTC TRBJ2-7 TRBD1 few TRBV6-5
CASSFGDSSYEQYF TGTGCCAGCAGTTTCGGTGATAGCTCCTACGAGCAGTACTTC TRBJ2-7 . few TRBV27
CASSNIGRNEEAFF TGTGCCAGCTCAAACATCGGACGGAATGAGGAAGCTTTCTTT TRBJ1-1 . few TRBV18
CASSPRGEAFF TGTGCCAGTAGTCCCAGGGGGGAAGCTTTCTTT TRBJ1-1 TRBD1 few TRBV19
CASSLRAGGAEEQFF TGTGCCAGCAGCTTAAGAGCGGGGGGAGCAGAGGAGCAGTTCTTC TRBJ2-1 TRBD2 . TRBV5-4
CSVETWFGHDSYNEQFF TGCAGCGTGGAGACTTGGTTCGGCCACGACTCCTACAATGAGCAGTTCTTC TRBJ2-1 . . TRBV29-1
CASTHRTGDEAFF TGTGCCAGCACTCATAGGACAGGGGACGAAGCTTTCTTT TRBJ1-1 TRBD1 few TRBV12-3/TRBV12-4
CASQTSGRIAGELFF TGTGCCAGCCAGACTAGCGGGAGGATAGCCGGGGAGCTGTTTTTT TRBJ2-2 TRBD2 . TRBV6-6
CASSLGTWEGYTF TGTGCCAGCAGCCTCGGGACATGGGAGGGCTACACCTTC TRBJ1-2 . . TRBV6-5
CASSPGRDTRYF TGTGCCAGTAGTCCGGGACGGGACACCCGGTACTTC TRBJ2-5 . few TRBV19
CASSLPGQGQPQHF TGTGCCAGCAGTCTTCCGGGACAGGGGCAGCCCCAGCATTTT TRBJ1-5 TRBD1 few TRBV6-2/TRBV6-3
CASSAERVPSTDTQYF TGTGCCAGCTCAGCCGAGCGGGTCCCGAGCACAGATACGCAGTATTTT TRBJ2-3 . . TRBV18
CATSRDQGGAEQYF TGTGCCACCAGCAGAGATCAGGGCGGGGCGGAGCAGTACTTC TRBJ2-7 . few TRBV15
CASSHPGRAQFF TGTGCCAGCAGCCACCCGGGGAGGGCACAGTTCTTC TRBJ2-1 TRBD2 . TRBV14
CASSYGDYRETQYF TGTGCCAGCAGTTACGGGGACTATAGAGAGACCCAGTACTTC TRBJ2-5 TRBD2 medium-sized TRBV6-5
CASSETGKGPDTQYF TGTGCCAGCAGTGAGACAGGGAAGGGGCCAGATACGCAGTATTTT TRBJ2-3 TRBD1 few TRBV6-4
CASRPSGGETQYF TGTGCCAGCAGACCCTCCGGGGGGGAGACCCAGTACTTC TRBJ2-5 TRBD2 . TRBV6-5
CASSYSAAQWAQYF TGTGCCAGCAGTTACTCGGCAGCCCAGTGGGCCCAGTACTTC TRBJ2-5 . few TRBV6-2/TRBV6-3
CVSRDMGGNYGYTF TGTGTCAGTAGGGACATGGGTGGCAACTATGGCTACACCTTC TRBJ1-2 . . TRBV19
CASTPSLSSYNEQFF TGTGCCAGCACCCCTAGCTTAAGCTCCTACAATGAGCAGTTCTTC TRBJ2-1 . . TRBV12-3/TRBV12-4
CASSLAIGSQGRYTDTQYF TGCGCCAGCAGCTTGGCCATTGGAAGTCAGGGGCGCTACACAGATACGCAGTATTTT TRBJ2-3 . once TRBV5-1
CASSGTGDYNEQFF TGTGCCAGCAGTGGGACAGGGGACTACAATGAGCAGTTCTTC TRBJ2-1 TRBD1 . TRBV6-4
CASSLETGSNEQFF TGTGCCAGCAGCCTGGAGACAGGGTCCAATGAGCAGTTCTTC TRBJ2-1 TRBD1 few TRBV5-6
CASSAKDVTYGYTF TGCGCCAGCAGCGCAAAAGATGTGACCTATGGCTACACCTTC TRBJ1-2 . few TRBV5-1
CSARPEGQGWSSGNTIYF TGCAGTGCTAGACCGGAGGGACAGGGTTGGAGCTCTGGAAACACCATATATTTT TRBJ1-3 TRBD1 once TRBV20-1
CASLRAGGPDTQYF TGTGCCAGCCTCCGGGCGGGAGGCCCAGATACGCAGTATTTT TRBJ2-3 TRBD2 medium-sized TRBV6-2/TRBV6-3
CASSPAGNQPQHF TGTGCCAGCTCACCAGCAGGCAATCAGCCCCAGCATTTT TRBJ1-5 . few TRBV18
CASSPQVRDTQYF TGTGCCAGCTCACCCCAGGTCCGAGATACGCAGTATTTT TRBJ2-3 . . TRBV18
CASSFPLGGGGNEQFF TGTGCCAGCAGTTTCCCGCTTGGGGGGGGAGGAAATGAGCAGTTCTTC TRBJ2-1 TRBD2 medium-sized TRBV27
CAISEGFGEPDTQYF TGTGCCATCAGTGAGGGTTTCGGAGAGCCAGATACGCAGTATTTT TRBJ2-3 . few TRBV10-3
CASSGQVSTNTEAFF TGTGCCAGCAGTGGGCAGGTGTCGACGAACACTGAAGCTTTCTTT TRBJ1-1 . few TRBV6-1
CASTVGKGRNTIYF TGTGCCAGTACTGTTGGAAAGGGACGAAACACCATATATTTT TRBJ1-3 . few TRBV19
CSAAGTGHGGNQPQHF TGCAGCGCCGCTGGGACAGGGCACGGGGGCAATCAGCCCCAGCATTTT TRBJ1-5 TRBD1 . TRBV29-1
CATSRDLTSQETQYF TGTGCCACCAGCAGAGATCTAACTAGCCAAGAGACCCAGTACTTC TRBJ2-5 . medium-sized TRBV15
CASSYSRLTNSPLHF TGTGCCAGCAGTTACAGCCGGCTGACTAATTCACCCCTCCACTTT TRBJ1-6 . . TRBV6-2/TRBV6-3
CASRSGRGPYGYTF TGTGCCAGCAGGTCAGGGAGGGGACCCTATGGCTACACCTTC TRBJ1-2 . medium-sized TRBV6-5
CASSTSLSGSRYNEQFF TGTGCCAGTAGTACCTCTCTGTCCGGGTCGAGATACAATGAGCAGTTCTTC TRBJ2-1 . medium-sized TRBV19
CASRGRGGTSSYEQYF TGTGCCAGCAGAGGCAGGGGGGGAACGAGCTCCTACGAGCAGTACTTC TRBJ2-7 . . TRBV6-5
CATSRDKAEQQLGELFF TGTGCCACCAGCAGAGACAAGGCGGAACAGCAACTCGGGGAGCTGTTTTTT TRBJ2-2 . medium-sized TRBV15
CASSLEGGPDTQYF TGTGCCAGCAGCTTAGAGGGTGGTCCAGATACGCAGTATTTT TRBJ2-3 . . TRBV7-2
CASSPPGGKTQYF TGTGCCAGCTCACCACCGGGTGGAAAGACCCAGTACTTC TRBJ2-5 . . TRBV18
CAWSVGWADTQYF TGTGCCTGGAGTGTAGGCTGGGCGGATACGCAGTATTTT TRBJ2-3 . medium-sized TRBV30